A selection of T cell receptor beta chains follows, all from one sample in a study of blood T cell repertoires in COVID-19. Sequencing used immunoSEQ multiplex PCR; TCRdb keeps in-frame clones, though not all of them. The sample includes fewer than 700,000 clones, roughly nine tenths of them seen just once. The sequenced sample consisted of peripheral blood. These TCRs come from a woman in her forties or fifties with COVID-19, enrolled during active disease. CDR3s include the opening cysteine and the closing phenylalanine or tryptophan. A D gene is named only where the DNA matches it firmly. The listing skips clone size in some rows; elsewhere it reads once, few, many or a size class.

V gene	clone size	D gene	J gene	CDR3 protein	CDR3 DNA
TRBV28	-	-	TRBJ1-1	CASSLRGNTEAFF	TGTGCCAGCAGTTTAAGGGGGAACACTGAAGCTTTCTTT
TRBV7-9	-	TRBD1	TRBJ2-2	CASSSPRRQGAHTGELFF	TGTGCCAGCAGCTCACCCAGGCGACAGGGGGCGCACACCGGGGAGCTGTTTTTT
TRBV11-2	-	TRBD1	TRBJ2-2	CASSPRFRGLEDTGELFF	TGTGCCAGCAGCCCCCGTTTTAGGGGGCTGGAGGACACCGGGGAGCTGTTTTTT
TRBV18	-	TRBD2	TRBJ2-7	CASSRTSALGEQYF	TGTGCCAGCTCCCGGACTAGCGCTTTGGGGGAGCAGTACTTC
TRBV13	-	-	TRBJ2-3	CASSLGRGDTQYF	TGTGCCAGCAGCTTAGGCCGGGGAGATACGCAGTATTTT
TRBV25-1	once	-	TRBJ2-1	CASSDGLGSYNEQFF	TGTGCCAGCAGTGATGGGCTTGGCTCCTACAATGAGCAGTTCTTC
TRBV28	-	TRBD1	TRBJ2-7	CASSQPGQGASFSYEQYF	TGTGCCAGCAGTCAACCGGGACAGGGGGCTTCCTTCTCCTACGAGCAGTACTTC
TRBV3-1/TRBV3-2	-	-	TRBJ1-4	CASSQAGQNEKLFF	TGTGCCAGCAGCCAAGCTGGACAGAATGAAAAACTGTTTTTT
TRBV30	-	-	TRBJ1-1	CAWGWEGVNTEAFF	TGTGCCTGGGGGTGGGAAGGGGTCAACACTGAAGCTTTCTTT
TRBV10-1	-	TRBD1	TRBJ2-3	CASRYKRDRVSTDTQYF	TGCGCCAGCAGATACAAGAGAGACAGGGTCAGCACAGATACGCAGTATTTT
TRBV15	once	-	TRBJ2-7	CATSRDPGSYEQYF	TGTGCCACCAGCAGAGATCCGGGGTCCTACGAGCAGTACTTC
TRBV18	-	-	TRBJ2-7	CASSPRGISYEQYF	TGTGCCAGCTCACCAAGGGGAATCTCCTACGAGCAGTACTTC
TRBV28	-	-	TRBJ1-2	CASSPTWGGYGYTF	TGTGCCAGCAGTCCGACATGGGGGGGCTATGGCTACACCTTC
TRBV24-1	-	-	TRBJ1-1	CATSDLGPMNTEAFF	TGTGCCACCAGTGATTTGGGGCCCATGAACACTGAAGCTTTCTTT
TRBV6-5	-	-	TRBJ2-1	CASRIQDEQFF	TGTGCCAGCAGGATACAGGATGAGCAGTTCTTC
TRBV30	-	-	TRBJ1-6	CAWSRGSSYNSPLHF	TGTGCCTGGAGTAGGGGGAGCTCCTATAATTCACCCCTCCACTTT
TRBV4-2	-	-	TRBJ1-6	CASSQDAKSSYNSPLHF	TGTGCCAGCAGCCAAGATGCAAAGAGCTCCTATAATTCACCCCTCCACTTT
TRBV7-9	once	-	TRBJ1-2	CASTERANGYTF	TGTGCCAGCACCGAGCGGGCTAACGGCTACACCTTC
TRBV2	-	-	TRBJ1-5	CASSEGQNPNQPQHF	TGTGCCAGCAGTGAAGGGCAGAATCCCAATCAGCCCCAGCATTTT
TRBV7-9	-	-	TRBJ1-1	CASSLIGEGKAFF	TGTGCCAGCAGCTTGATAGGGGAAGGGAAAGCTTTCTTT
TRBV19	-	-	TRBJ1-5	CASSFTVNQPQHF	TGTGCCAGTAGTTTCACAGTCAATCAGCCCCAGCATTTT
TRBV6-5	-	TRBD1	TRBJ1-1	CASSRRQGNTEAFF	TGTGCCAGCAGTAGACGACAGGGAAACACTGAAGCTTTCTTT
TRBV19	-	-	TRBJ2-7	CASSMAGVASYEQYF	TGTGCCAGTAGTATGGCAGGGGTCGCATCCTACGAGCAGTACTTC
TRBV6-5	few	-	TRBJ1-1	CASSYGGTANTEAFF	TGTGCCAGCAGTTACGGGGGCACCGCGAACACTGAAGCTTTCTTT
TRBV27	-	TRBD1	TRBJ2-7	CASSFAWDRKPYEQYF	TGTGCCAGCAGTTTCGCCTGGGACAGGAAGCCCTACGAGCAGTACTTC
TRBV3-1/TRBV3-2	-	-	TRBJ1-2	CASSLESLYGYTF	TGTGCCAGCAGCCTCGAAAGCCTTTATGGCTACACCTTC
TRBV6-5	-	-	TRBJ2-5	CASSSPGSQYF	TGTGCCAGCAGCTCCCCGGGATCCCAGTACTTC
TRBV5-4	-	-	TRBJ2-2	CASSLFGWAQGGELFF	TGTGCCAGCAGCTTGTTCGGGTGGGCGCAGGGCGGGGAGCTGTTTTTT
TRBV5-1	-	TRBD1	TRBJ1-6	CASSLDPGGQSPLHF	TGCGCCAGCAGCTTGGATCCAGGGGGGCAGTCACCCCTCCACTTT
TRBV10-2	-	TRBD2	TRBJ2-2	CASSPSGGAGSSGELFF	TGCGCCAGCAGTCCTAGCGGGGGGGCCGGGAGCTCCGGGGAGCTGTTTTTT
TRBV30	-	TRBD1	TRBJ2-3	CAWSGDRGLADTQYF	TGTGCCTGGAGCGGGGACAGGGGGCTGGCAGATACGCAGTATTTT
TRBV29-1	-	-	TRBJ1-2	CSATGRYGYTF	TGCAGCGCCACAGGTCGCTATGGCTACACCTTC
TRBV27	-	-	TRBJ1-6	CASSLLGSSYNSPLHF	TGTGCCAGCAGTTTATTGGGCAGCTCCTATAATTCACCCCTCCACTTT
TRBV6-5	-	TRBD1	TRBJ1-2	CVSTGTGGIYGYTF	TGTGTCAGCACCGGGACAGGGGGAATCTATGGCTACACCTTC
TRBV6-5	-	TRBD1	TRBJ1-1	CASRVDRDTEAFF	TGTGCCAGCAGAGTAGACAGGGACACTGAAGCTTTCTTT
TRBV3-1/TRBV3-2	-	TRBD1	TRBJ1-1	CASSPRTGGAFF	TGTGCCAGCAGCCCTAGGACAGGGGGAGCTTTCTTT
TRBV5-6	-	TRBD1	TRBJ1-6	CASSLAGQQSSNSPLHF	TGTGCCAGCAGCTTGGCGGGACAGCAAAGCTCAAATTCACCCCTCCACTTT
TRBV5-8	-	TRBD1	TRBJ1-5	CASSRDRAQPQHF	TGTGCCAGCAGCCGGGACAGGGCGCAGCCCCAGCATTTT
TRBV5-1	-	TRBD1	TRBJ2-7	CASSTTGYFYEQYF	TGCGCCAGCAGCACGACAGGGTACTTCTACGAGCAGTACTTC
TRBV19	-	-	TRBJ1-1	CASSIKGSETEAFF	TGTGCCAGTAGTATAAAGGGGTCCGAGACTGAAGCTTTCTTT
TRBV9	-	TRBD1	TRBJ1-2	CASSVGDRLFYGYTF	TGTGCCAGCAGCGTAGGGGACAGGCTTTTCTATGGCTACACCTTC
TRBV19	-	TRBD1	TRBJ1-4	CASSTSRGQDEKLFF	TGTGCCAGTAGTACCTCCAGGGGGCAAGATGAAAAACTGTTTTTT
TRBV10-3	-	TRBD2	TRBJ2-1	CAISGSPGGYNEQFF	TGTGCCATCAGTGGTTCTCCCGGGGGGTACAATGAGCAGTTCTTC
TRBV6-5	-	-	TRBJ1-2	CASSYSGTLNGYTF	TGTGCCAGCAGTTACTCGGGGACTCTGAATGGCTACACCTTC
TRBV27	-	-	TRBJ1-5	CASSLGGTGQPQHF	TGTGCCAGCAGTTTAGGGGGGACGGGACAGCCCCAGCATTTT
TRBV5-8	-	-	TRBJ2-2	CASSFLGELFF	TGTGCCAGCAGCTTTCTCGGGGAGCTGTTTTTT
TRBV7-9	-	TRBD1	TRBJ1-1	CASSPSRDRPMNTEAFF	TGTGCCAGCAGCCCTAGCCGGGACAGACCAATGAACACTGAAGCTTTCTTT
TRBV9	-	TRBD1	TRBJ2-1	CASSAYRGRYNEQFF	TGTGCCAGCAGCGCCTACAGGGGAAGGTACAATGAGCAGTTCTTC
TRBV7-2	-	-	TRBJ1-5	CASSTSGLSNQPQHF	TGTGCCAGCAGCACCTCAGGGTTAAGCAATCAGCCCCAGCATTTT
TRBV30	-	-	TRBJ1-4	CAFRIATNEKLFF	TGTGCCTTCCGTATTGCAACTAATGAAAAACTGTTTTTT
TRBV19	-	TRBD2	TRBJ2-2	CASSIALAGGPGELFF	TGTGCCAGTAGTATAGCACTAGCGGGGGGTCCCGGGGAGCTGTTTTTT
TRBV6-5	-	TRBD1	TRBJ1-2	CASIPDRVGGYTF	TGTGCCAGCATTCCGGACAGGGTGGGCGGCTACACCTTC
TRBV28	-	TRBD1	TRBJ1-1	CASSLSGGMLRNTEAFF	TGTGCCAGCAGTTTATCAGGGGGCATGTTGAGGAACACTGAAGCTTTCTTT